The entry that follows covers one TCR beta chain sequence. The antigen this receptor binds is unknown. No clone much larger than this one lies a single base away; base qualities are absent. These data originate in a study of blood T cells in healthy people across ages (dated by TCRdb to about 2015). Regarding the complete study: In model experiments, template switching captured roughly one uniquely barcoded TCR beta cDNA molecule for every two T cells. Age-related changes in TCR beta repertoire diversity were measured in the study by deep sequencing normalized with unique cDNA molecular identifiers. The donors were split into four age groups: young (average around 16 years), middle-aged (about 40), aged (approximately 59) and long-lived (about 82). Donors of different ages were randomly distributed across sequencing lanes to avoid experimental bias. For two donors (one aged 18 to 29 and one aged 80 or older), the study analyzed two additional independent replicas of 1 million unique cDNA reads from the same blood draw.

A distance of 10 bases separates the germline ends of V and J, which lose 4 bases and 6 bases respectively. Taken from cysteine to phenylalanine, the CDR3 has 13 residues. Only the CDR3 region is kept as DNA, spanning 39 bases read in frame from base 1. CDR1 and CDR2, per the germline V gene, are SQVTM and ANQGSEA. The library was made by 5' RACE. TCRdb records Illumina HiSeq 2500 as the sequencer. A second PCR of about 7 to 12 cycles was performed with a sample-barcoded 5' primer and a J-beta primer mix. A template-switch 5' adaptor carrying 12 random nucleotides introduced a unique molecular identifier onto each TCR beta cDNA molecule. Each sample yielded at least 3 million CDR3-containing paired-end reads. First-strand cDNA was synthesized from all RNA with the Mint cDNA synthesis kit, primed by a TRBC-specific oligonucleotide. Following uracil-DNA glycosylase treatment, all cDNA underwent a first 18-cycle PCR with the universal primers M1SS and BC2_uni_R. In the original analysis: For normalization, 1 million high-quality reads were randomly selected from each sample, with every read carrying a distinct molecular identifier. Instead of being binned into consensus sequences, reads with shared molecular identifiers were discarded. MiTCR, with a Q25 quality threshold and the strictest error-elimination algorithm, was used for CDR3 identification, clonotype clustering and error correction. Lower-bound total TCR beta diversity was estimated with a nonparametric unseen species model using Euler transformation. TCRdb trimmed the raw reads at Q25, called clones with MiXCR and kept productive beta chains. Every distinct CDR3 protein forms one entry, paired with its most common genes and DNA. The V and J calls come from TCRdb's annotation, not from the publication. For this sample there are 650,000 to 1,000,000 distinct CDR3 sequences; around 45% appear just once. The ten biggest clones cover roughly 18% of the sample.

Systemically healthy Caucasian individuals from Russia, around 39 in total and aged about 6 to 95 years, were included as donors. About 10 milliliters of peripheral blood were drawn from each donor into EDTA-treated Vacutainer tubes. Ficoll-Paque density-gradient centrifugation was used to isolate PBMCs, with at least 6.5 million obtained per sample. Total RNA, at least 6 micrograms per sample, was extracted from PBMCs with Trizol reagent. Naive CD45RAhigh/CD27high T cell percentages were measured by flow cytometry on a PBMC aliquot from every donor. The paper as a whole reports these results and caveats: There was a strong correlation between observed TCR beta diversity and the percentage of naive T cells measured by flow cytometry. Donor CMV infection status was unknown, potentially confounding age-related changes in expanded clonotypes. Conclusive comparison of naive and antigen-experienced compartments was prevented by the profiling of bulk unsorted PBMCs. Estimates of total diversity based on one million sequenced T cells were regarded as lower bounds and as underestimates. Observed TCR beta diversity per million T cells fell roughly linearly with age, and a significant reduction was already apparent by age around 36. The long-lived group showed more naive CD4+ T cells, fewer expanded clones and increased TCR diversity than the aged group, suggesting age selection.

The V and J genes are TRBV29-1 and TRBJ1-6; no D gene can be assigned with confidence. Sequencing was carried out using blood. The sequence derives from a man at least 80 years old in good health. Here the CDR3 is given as CSVGGSGNSPLHF. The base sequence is TGCAGCGTTGGTGGTAGCGGTAATTCACCCCTCCACTTT.